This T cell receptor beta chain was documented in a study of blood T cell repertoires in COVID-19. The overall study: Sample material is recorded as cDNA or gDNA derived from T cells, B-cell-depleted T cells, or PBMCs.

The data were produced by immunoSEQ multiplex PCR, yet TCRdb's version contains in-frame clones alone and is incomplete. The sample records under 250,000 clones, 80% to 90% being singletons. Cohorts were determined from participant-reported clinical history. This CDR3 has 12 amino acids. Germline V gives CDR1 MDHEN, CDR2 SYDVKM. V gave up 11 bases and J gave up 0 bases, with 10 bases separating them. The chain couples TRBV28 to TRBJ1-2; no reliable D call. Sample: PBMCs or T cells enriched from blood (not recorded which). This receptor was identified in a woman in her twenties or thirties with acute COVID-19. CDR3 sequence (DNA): TGTGCCGCCTCTGCAGCTAACTATGGCTACACCTTC. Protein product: CAASAANYGYTF.